A single sample is the source of the 28 T cell receptor beta chains below, sequenced in a study of T cells in Graves' hyperthyroidism and ophthalmopathy. Amplified TCR beta CDR3 regions derived from RNA transcripts. A first-round RT-PCR of the TCR CDR3 used the HTBI primer set. TCRdb recomputed calls from the multiplex PCR reads with MiXCR, one row per CDR3 protein. The profile shows 340,000 or so distinct CDR3 sequences, 15% to 20% of them singletons. The specimen sequenced was blood. These receptors were obtained from a woman between 50 and 59 years old with Graves' hyperthyroidism.

This clonotype was counted at least ten times. The chain joins TRBV29-1 to TRBJ1-2; D may be TRBD1 (6 bases). CDR3 length: 13 amino acids. CDR1 is SQVTM, CDR2 ANQGSEA, per germline. The V end lost 7 bases, the J end lost 2 bases, and 14 bases lay between the germline ends. The CDR3 spells CSGGQSPNYGYTF. CDR3 coding DNA: TGCAGCGGCGGACAGTCCCCCAACTATGGCTACACCTTC.

As to this clonotype: Being one base from a much bigger clone, this may be a read error. The gene calls are TRBV10-3 and TRBJ2-3; 8 bases agree with TRBD2. With V trimmed by 5 bases and J by 5 bases, 15 bases remained unmatched. Germline V gene lookup returns CDR1 ENHRY and CDR2 SYGVKD. The length of the CDR3 is 17 residues. The CDR3 is CAISNRGGMGYIDTQYF. The CDR3 DNA reads as TGTGCCATCAGTAATCGGGGGGGAATGGGATACATAGATACGCAGTATTTT.

The chain employs TRBV6-1 and TRBJ2-5, with 8 bases lining up with TRBD1. The germline CDR1 and CDR2 sequences are MNHNS and SASEGT. V dropped 10 bases and J dropped 5; count of bases not matched to a gene: 6. The CDR3 has 12 residues. CDR3 region: CATSGGRETQYF. CDR3 nucleotides: TGTGCCACCTCAGGGGGCCGGGAGACCCAGTACTTC.

The J gene is TRBJ2-3, the V gene TRBV6-1, with D hard to call. The CDR3 spans 15 residues. V lost 6 bases and J 0 bases, leaving 13 bases between the germline ends. The germline gives CDR1 MNHNS, CDR2 SASEGT. CDR3 bases: TGTGCCAGCAGCAGTAACGGGCCTAGCACAGATACGCAGTATTTT. Translated, it gives CASSSNGPSTDTQYF.

This clonotype occurred many times. The chain joins TRBV28 to TRBJ2-7; D is ambiguous. The CDR3 is made up of 13 amino acids. Germline V CDR1 and CDR2: MDHEN, SYDVKM. Trimming took 3 bases from V and 6 from J, leaving 12 bases between them. CDR3 nucleotide sequence: TGTGCCAGCAGTTTTAGGGCCAACGGCGAGCAGTACTTC. It specifies CASSFRANGEQYF.

This clonotype appeared a few times. The chain is built from TRBV12-3 or TRBV12-4 and TRBJ2-1; 8 nucleotides match TRBD2. After removal of 7 bases from V and 7 bases from J, the junction contained 9 bases not matched to a gene. The CDR3 covers 14 residues. Here the CDR3 DNA reads TGTGCCAGCATCTCGGGGGGGCCCCCGAATGAGCAGTTCTTC. This translates into CASISGGPPNEQFF.

This clonotype was recorded many times. The CDR3 region is CASSLRLAEETQYF. The CDR3 DNA reads TGTGCCAGCAGCTTAAGACTAGCGGAAGAGACCCAGTACTTC. The chain carries TRBV13 and TRBJ2-5; TRBD2 matches at 9 bases. This CDR3 has 14 amino acids. The junction had 1 base not matched to a gene; V was cut back by 2 bases and J by 3 bases. Germline values: CDR1 PRHDT, CDR2 FYEKMQ (reference sequence).

Comment on this clonotype: A much bigger clone sits one base away, suggesting this may be a read error. The chain employs TRBV2 and TRBJ2-1; the D gene is possibly TRBD2 (6 bases). Matching the DNA end better, TRBJ2-7 makes the J call doubtful. The germline V gene has CDR1 SNHLY and CDR2 FYNNEI. This CDR3 has 15 amino acids. The CDR3 DNA sequence: TGTGCCAGCAGTCCACCGGACTACAACTACAATGAGCAGTACTTC. Protein sequence: CASSPPDYNYNEQYF.

The rearrangement uses TRBV7-9 and TRBJ2-3; no reliable D call. This CDR3 spans 15 amino acids. V gave up 1 base and J gave up 14 bases, with 22 bases separating them. Germline CDR1 and CDR2: SEHNR and FQNEAQ (reference sequence). CDR3 loop: CASSLGYSPRESGYF. CDR3 DNA sequence: TGTGCCAGCAGCTTAGGGTATTCTCCTAGAGAGTCGGGGTATTTT.

This clonotype was counted between two and nine times. V gene TRBV6-1 combines with J gene TRBJ1-5; no clear D gene. The CDR3 consists of 15 residues. V was trimmed by 3 bases and J by 3 bases, leaving 12 bases between them. CDR1 and CDR2 (germline): MNHNS, SASEGT. This chain's CDR3 is CASSDGIGPNQPQHF. As DNA, the CDR3 is TGTGCCAGCAGTGATGGGATTGGGCCCAATCAGCCCCAGCATTTT.

The chain joins TRBV6-1 to TRBJ2-7, with a possible D match to TRBD1 (5 bases). Deletions cut 0 bases from V and 3 bases from J, with 12 bases between. Germline values: CDR1 MNHNS, CDR2 SASEGT. The CDR3 covers 15 residues. The CDR3 DNA sequence: TGTGCCAGCAGTGAAGCAATTGGACATCTCTACGAGCAGTACGTC. Residues: CASSEAIGHLYEQYV.

The table lists this clonotype with many counts. This chain connects TRBV20-1 to TRBJ1-1; D gene uncertain. V lost 1 base, J lost 0 bases, and 6 bases lay in between. This CDR3 is built from 13 residues. The germline CDR1 and CDR2 sequences are DFQATT and SNEGSKA (reference sequence). The CDR3 sequence is CSARGGLNTEAFF. The CDR3 DNA reads TGCAGTGCTAGAGGAGGGCTGAACACTGAAGCTTTCTTT.

This chain links TRBV5-6 with TRBJ1-6, with unresolved D. Trimming removed 1 base at V and 9 bases at J, with 8 bases between. The CDR3 consists of 13 residues. The V gene's germline CDR1 is SGHDT and CDR2 YYEEEE. The CDR3 DNA follows: TGTGCCAGCAGCTTGTTGGGTAGTTCACCCCTCCACTTT. Translated, it gives CASSLLGSSPLHF. The full variable domain, its missing parts supplied by reference TRBV5-6 and TRBJ1-6, is DAGVTQSPTHLIKTRGQQVTLRCSPKSGHDTVSWYQQALGQGPQFIFQYYEEEERQRGNFPDRFSGHQFPNYSSELNVNALLLGDSALYLCASSLLGSSPLHFGNGTRLTVT.

This clonotype was found many times. The chain links TRBV2 to TRBJ2-1; a possible D gene is TRBD2 (5 bases). Germline V gene sequence: CDR1 SNHLY, CDR2 FYNNEI. This CDR3 has 16 residues. Trimming cost V 6 bases and J 0 bases, with 15 bases left between them. CDR3 residues: CASRARTGSSYNEQFF. CDR3 DNA: TGTGCCAGCAGAGCTAGGACGGGAAGCTCCTACAATGAGCAGTTCTTC.

At least ten counts were recorded for this clonotype. The gene calls are TRBV30 and TRBJ2-5; 8 bases map to TRBD1. V lost 1 base, J lost 2 bases, and 3 bases stayed unmatched. The CDR3 has 14 residues. Germline CDR1 is GTSNPN and CDR2 is SVGIG (reference sequence). The CDR3 DNA follows: TGTGCCTGGAGTGGGGACAGGACGCAAGAGACCCAGTACTTC. It specifies CAWSGDRTQETQYF.

The table lists this clonotype with a few counts. V gene TRBV7-9 combines with J gene TRBJ1-4; a possible D gene is TRBD1 (5 bases). This CDR3 is 12 amino acids long. Trimming took off 7 bases at V and 8 bases at J, with 11 bases between the two ends. CDR1 is SEHNR, CDR2 FQNEAQ, per germline (reference sequence). CDR3 sequence reads: CASTGFGEKLFF. In nucleotides, the CDR3 is TGTGCCAGCACAGGGTTCGGAGAAAAACTGTTTTTT.

This clonotype has ten or more counts. The chain is built from TRBV5-1 and TRBJ1-1; 9 positions match TRBD1. The CDR3 has 14 residues. V was pared by 2 bases and J by 3 bases, with 2 bases of the junction left unmatched. Per germline, CDR1 SGHRS and CDR2 YFSETQ. CDR3: CASSLRTGDTEAFF. As DNA, the CDR3 is TGCGCCAGCAGCTTACGGACAGGGGACACTGAAGCTTTCTTT.

This chain connects TRBV20-1 to TRBJ2-5; D remains ambiguous. This CDR3 region has 14 residues. Between the trimmed V and J ends, which lost 1 base and 0 bases, there was a span of 9 bases. Germline CDR1 reads DFQATT; CDR2 reads SNEGSKA (reference sequence). CDR3 amino acids: CSARVAADQETQYF. The CDR3 DNA reads TGCAGTGCTAGAGTGGCAGCCGACCAAGAGACCCAGTACTTC.

The table lists this clonotype with many counts. V and J are TRBV3-1 and TRBJ2-1, with 9 bases identical to TRBD2. Germline-derived CDR1 and CDR2 are LGHDT and YNNKEL (reference sequence). V gave up 6 bases and J gave up 10 bases; unmatched junction bases: 13. The CDR3 runs to 15 residues. The CDR3 region has the DNA TGTGCCAGCAGGGGCGGGCTAGCGGGGTATGCCGAGCAGTTCTTC. Protein product: CASRGGLAGYAEQFF.

This clonotype was seen more than once but under ten times. The chain links TRBV5-8 to TRBJ2-5; 7 nucleotides line up with TRBD1. CDR3 size: 13 residues. Germline CDR1 and CDR2: SGHTS and YDEGEE. V was pared by 2 bases and J by 4 bases, with 2 bases of the junction left unmatched. This CDR3 reads CASSLRTGETQYF. DNA of the CDR3: TGTGCCAGCAGCTTAAGGACAGGAGAGACCCAGTACTTC.

The V call is TRBV7-8, the J call TRBJ2-4; D may be TRBD1 or TRBD2 (5 bases each). CDR3 length equals 16 residues. Germline V CDR1 and CDR2: SGHVS, FQNEAQ. The V end lost 1 base, the J end lost 8 bases, and 18 bases lay between the germline ends. In nucleotides, the CDR3 is TGTGCCAGCAGCTTAGAAGGTCCGGGACCTGGAGACATTCAGTACTTC. This gives the protein CASSLEGPGPGDIQYF.

The V gene is TRBV19, the J gene TRBJ1-2; D perhaps matches TRBD1 (5 bases). Trimming left V 7 bases short and J 2 bases short, with 14 bases between. The CDR3 is 14 amino acids. Germline V gene sequence: CDR1 LNHDA, CDR2 SQIVND (reference sequence). The CDR3 loop is CASNPGTANYGYTF. For the CDR3, the DNA is TGTGCCAGTAACCCCGGGACGGCAAACTATGGCTACACCTTC.

This clonotype has at least ten counts. V usage is TRBV3-1 and J usage is TRBJ2-2; D uncertain. Germline assignment: CDR1 LGHDT and CDR2 YNNKEL (reference sequence). Trimming pared 1 base from V and 5 bases from J, leaving 8 bases between. The CDR3 length is 14 residues. CDR3 sequence reads: CASSQGRLTGELFF. Here the CDR3 DNA reads TGTGCCAGCAGCCAAGGCCGACTTACCGGGGAGCTGTTTTTT.

In this sample, this clonotype turned up many times. This rearrangement joins TRBV12-3 or TRBV12-4 to TRBJ1-2, with TRBD1 matching 7 bases. J lost 7 bases, V lost 6 bases, and 11 bases had no gene match. The CDR3 runs to 14 residues. The CDR3 coding sequence is TGTGCCAGCAGCATACAGGGGCACGGTTTTGGCTACACCTTC. Protein product: CASSIQGHGFGYTF.

The rearrangement joins TRBV20-1 to TRBJ2-5; 7 bases map to TRBD2. The CDR3 is 15 residues long. J lost 6 bases, V lost 0 bases, and 10 bases had no gene match. Germline V gives CDR1 DFQATT, CDR2 SNEGSKA (reference sequence). The CDR3 here is CSARDPGTTHKTQYF. The DNA for the CDR3 is TGCAGTGCTAGAGATCCCGGGACTACTCATAAGACCCAGTACTTC.

Ten or more counts support this clonotype. V usage is TRBV7-9 and J usage is TRBJ2-3; D is uncertain. V gave up 3 bases and J gave up 6 bases, with 10 bases separating them. Germline CDR1 and CDR2: SEHNR and FQNEAQ (reference sequence). This CDR3 spans 13 amino acids. CDR3 DNA: TGTGCCAGCAGCTTTATCACGGCGGATACGCAGTATTTT. Translated: CASSFITADTQYF.

The table lists this clonotype with a few counts. This chain links TRBV28 with TRBJ2-2, with D perhaps TRBD1 (6 bases). Germline assignment: CDR1 MDHEN and CDR2 SYDVKM. This CDR3 has 14 residues. V lost 7 bases and J lost 3, with 12 bases in between. DNA of the CDR3: TGTGCCAGCATAAGGCAGGGGTACACCGGGGAGCTGTTTTTT. Translation: CASIRQGYTGELFF.

The genes are TRBV7-2 and TRBJ2-2, with TRBD2 identical over 10 bases. The V gene end was trimmed by 5 bases and the J gene end by 1 base; junction bases not matched to a gene: 10. Germline V gene data show CDR1 as SGHTA and CDR2 as FQGNSA. This CDR3 contains 18 residues. The CDR3 DNA sequence: TGTGCCAGCAGCCCCAGCGTTACTAGCGGGAAGAACACCGGGGAGCTGTTTTTT. It translates to CASSPSVTSGKNTGELFF.